This entry lists 5 T cell receptor beta chains sequenced from one sample in a study of identical twins. TCRdb analysed the 5' RACE reads with MiXCR anew, one entry per CDR3 protein. This table has about 220,000 distinct CDR3 sequences, around a tenth appearing once. Sequences were obtained from memory (CD45RO+) T cells sorted from blood. The origin of the receptors is a woman between 18 and 29 years old in good health.

This clonotype was counted at least ten times. J is TRBJ2-3 and V is TRBV25-1; D gene uncertain. Trimming shortened V by 4 bases and J by 1 base, and 12 bases separated the two germline ends. The CDR3 loop spans 15 amino acids. The germline V gene encodes CDR1 MGHDK and CDR2 SYGVNS. The CDR3: CASSGIDVGTDTQYF. DNA of the CDR3: TGTGCCAGCAGTGGGATAGACGTGGGCACAGATACGCAGTATTTT.

The chain links TRBV6-5 to TRBJ1-4, with a weak D call TRBD1 (5 bases). This CDR3 contains 15 residues. Per the germline V gene, CDR1 is MNHEY and CDR2 is SVGAGI. Trimming pared 0 bases from V and 7 bases from J, leaving 12 bases between. Here the CDR3 DNA reads TGTGCCAGCAGTTACTCGAAGAGGGGTGTTGAAAAACTGTTTTTT. Encoded protein: CASSYSKRGVEKLFF.

This clonotype was picked up a small number of times. This chain joins TRBV20-1 and TRBJ1-2; weak D call: TRBD1 (5 bases). The length of the CDR3 is 13 residues. V shed 3 bases and J shed 0 bases, with 8 bases lying between them. Germline loops: CDR1 DFQATT, CDR2 SNEGSKA (reference sequence). The CDR3 DNA is TGCAGTGCTAGGACAGCTCCTAACTATGGCTACACCTTC. It encodes CSARTAPNYGYTF.

This clonotype was counted at least ten times. This chain uses TRBV12-3 or TRBV12-4 with TRBJ2-2; D not resolved. Trimming removed 6 bases at V and 4 bases at J, with 21 bases between. This CDR3 is 17 amino acids long. The CDR3 loop is CASSPPHLSFGTGELFF. Written as DNA, the CDR3 is TGTGCCAGCAGCCCCCCCCACCTCAGTTTTGGCACCGGGGAGCTGTTTTTT.

A few counts support this clonotype. The rearrangement uses TRBV7-2 and TRBJ1-2; D gene unclear. The CDR3 contains 13 residues. From germline, CDR1 is SGHTA and CDR2 FQGNSA. The ends were cut back, 5 bases at V and 3 bases at J, with 10 bases in the middle. CDR3: CASSPPGYYGYTF. The CDR3 DNA sequence: TGTGCCAGCAGCCCCCCAGGTTACTATGGCTACACCTTC.